This T cell receptor beta chain was obtained from a study of cytomegalovirus exposure and HLA in healthy donors. 13 Jbeta primers and 60 Vbeta primers were used for the PCR. Sequenced by immunoSEQ multiplex PCR; TCRdb stores in-frame clones only, minus some. The sample records some 180,000 clones, about 69% being singletons. CDR3 length equals 20 residues. Germline CDR1 WNHNN, CDR2 SYGVQD (reference sequence). V was clipped by 4 bases and J by 0 bases; unmatched bases: 12. The clonotype comes from a male donor in good health and CMV-seronegative. The rearrangement joins TRBV10-1 to TRBJ2-1; TRBD2 matches 13 bases. The sequencing input was PBMCs. The CDR3 reads CASSGSPGLAGRSSYNEQFF. CDR3 nucleotides: TGCGCCAGCAGTGGTTCGCCGGGACTAGCGGGGAGGAGCTCCTACAATGAGCAGTTCTTC.